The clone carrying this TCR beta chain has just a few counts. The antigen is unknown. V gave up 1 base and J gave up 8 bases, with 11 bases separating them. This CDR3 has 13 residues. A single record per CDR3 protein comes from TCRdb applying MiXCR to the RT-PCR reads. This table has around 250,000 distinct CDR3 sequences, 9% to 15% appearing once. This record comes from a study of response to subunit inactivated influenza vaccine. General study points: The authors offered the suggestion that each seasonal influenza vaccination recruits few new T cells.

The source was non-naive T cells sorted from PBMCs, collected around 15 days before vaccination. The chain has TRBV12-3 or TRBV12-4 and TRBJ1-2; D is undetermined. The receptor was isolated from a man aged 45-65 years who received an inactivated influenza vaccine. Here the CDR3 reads CASSLVGRSGYTF. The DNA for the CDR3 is TGTGCCAGCAGTTTAGTAGGCAGGAGCGGCTACACCTTC.